This T cell receptor (beta chain) was obtained from a study of blood T cell repertoires in COVID-19 (dated by TCRdb to 2020 to 2022). About the full investigation: The collaborator samples originated in the United States, Italy and Spain and spanned the acute and convalescent phases of COVID-19. The repertoires were made available in a free public database intended to serve as a resource for research on the immune response to SARS-CoV-2. The sample metadata nearly always contained a de-identified subject ID, COVID-19 status, age in years and sex. The samples were drawn from two sources: the first 160 participants of the ongoing ImmuneRACE study, and 1,254 subjects contributed by 6 global collaborators. The dataset comprised deeply sampled blood TCRbeta repertoires from subjects exposed to, actively infected with, or recovered from COVID-19. The prospective study material was composed of cDNA or gDNA derived from T cells, B-cell-depleted T cells, or PBMCs. HLA class I and class II types, where available, came from metadata supplied by the sample provider rather than from assay-based typing. Overall study results and their limits: How much clinical and demographic metadata was included differed by source and by participant, and the metadata was provided uncurated.

In the prospective study, participants were roughly 18 to 95 years old, resided in fewer than 25 geographic areas of the United States, and were enrolled through a virtual design. Cohort assignment in the prospective study relied on participant-reported clinical history from a screening survey and a study questionnaire. ImmuneRACE Cohort 3 recovered participants were defined by two consecutive negative NP/OP PCR tests, healthcare professional clearance, or symptom resolution. In the prospective study, whole blood, serum and a nasopharyngeal or oropharyngeal swab were collected from each participant by mobile phlebotomists. Participants in the prospective study had the option to provide additional blood draws and questionnaires over a 2-month period. Before DNA extraction, blood samples from the prospective study were shipped at room temperature or frozen. V was cut back by 4 bases and J by 3 bases, leaving a gap of 7 bases between them. The germline V gene supplies CDR1 SGHRS and CDR2 YFSETQ. Spanning cysteine to phenylalanine, the CDR3 consists of 13 amino acids. Just CDR3 DNA is preserved here, 39 bases in frame from base 1.

The immunoSEQ Assay, a bias-controlled multiplex PCR, was used to amplify TCRbeta CDR3 regions from genomic DNA. The study's processing was this. Within the assay, amplification of reference gene primers was used to estimate how many nucleated cells each sample contained. To quantify the absolute abundance of each unique TCRbeta CDR3 rearrangement, sequence reads were collapsed and filtered. For each sample, productive Simpson clonality was calculated by taking the square root of Simpson's diversity index across productive rearrangements. TCRdb mirrors the immuneACCESS table, restricted to in-frame sequences. Some clones are absent from its copies; in checked studies, under half trace to an unresolved V gene, and the reason for the others is unknown. V and J calls and clone size are given by that table; D and trimming were obtained from the DNA. Recorded for this sample are a few hundred thousand clones; roughly 88% of them occurred a single time. The ten largest clones represent less than 2% of the sample.

Worth noting for this clone: The specificity of this receptor is unknown. No clone much larger than this one lies a single base away; base qualities are absent.

Sequencing input: PBMCs or T cells enriched from blood (not recorded which). The V and J genes are TRBV5-1 and TRBJ2-2; no D gene is confidently identified. The receptor's source is a woman aged 40 to 55 who had recovered from COVID-19. The DNA is TGCGCCAGCAGCCGAGACTACACCGGGGAGCTGTTTTTT. Its protein reads: CASSRDYTGELFF.